The text below deals with one T cell receptor beta chain. Its matching antigen is unknown. The sample holds other DNA sequences that translate to the same CDR3. The data were taken from a study of cytomegalovirus exposure and HLA in healthy donors. The study's findings and limits: An assumption of roughly uniform sequencing depth across donors underlay the presence/absence analyses. Evidence from a later analysis indicated that most CMV-associated TCR beta chains looked HLA-restricted. Most TCR sequences were rare, but some public TCRs occurred in many donors. With later analysis, a missense DCLRE1C variant became linked to TCR beta V- and J-gene trimming.

The CDR3 has 14 amino acids. CDR1 and CDR2 (germline): SGHRS, YFSETQ. With 2 bases removed from V and 0 bases from J, the gap between germline ends came to 8 bases. PCR employed 60 Vbeta and 13 Jbeta primers. Assay: immunoSEQ multiplex PCR; the TCRdb copy retains only in-frame clones and omits some. This table holds roughly 100,000 clones, 70% to 85% found once. What was sequenced was PBMCs. This TCR came from a woman aged 18-29 years in good health and CMV-seropositive. The V gene is TRBV5-1, the J gene TRBJ1-1; D not resolved. CDR3 protein: CASSFPGMNTEAFF. In nucleotides, the CDR3 is TGCGCCAGCAGCTTCCCCGGGATGAACACTGAAGCTTTCTTT.